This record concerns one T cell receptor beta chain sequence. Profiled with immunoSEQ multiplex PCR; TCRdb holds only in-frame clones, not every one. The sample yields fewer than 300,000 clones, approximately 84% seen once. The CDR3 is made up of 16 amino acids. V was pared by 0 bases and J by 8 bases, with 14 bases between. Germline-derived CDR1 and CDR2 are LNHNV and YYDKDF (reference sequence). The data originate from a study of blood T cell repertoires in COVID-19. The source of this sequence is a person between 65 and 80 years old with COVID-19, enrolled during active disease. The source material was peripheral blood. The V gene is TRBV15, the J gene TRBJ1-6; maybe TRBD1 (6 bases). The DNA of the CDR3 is TGTGCCACCAGCAGAGATACGGGGGGCCCTGATTCACCCCTCCACTTT. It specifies CATSRDTGGPDSPLHF.